A selection of T cell receptor beta chains follows, all from one sample in a study of siplizumab effects on memory and regulatory T cells. Data came from immunoSEQ multiplex PCR; TCRdb stores just in-frame clones and leaves some out. The table has tens of thousands of clones, about 90% seen once. Input material: CD8+ T cells sorted from blood. These receptors came from a human donor in good health. Both conserved end residues are part of each CDR3. The D gene is left open where the match is weak. Clone size is not always given. Where it is, it says once, few, many or a class for expanded clones.

clone size,J gene,V gene,D gene,CDR3 protein,CDR3 DNA
.,TRBJ2-3,TRBV19,.,CASMLAVGTDTQYF,TGTGCCAGTATGTTGGCAGTTGGGACAGATACGCAGTATTTT
.,TRBJ1-1,TRBV19,.,CASEAGYVTEAFF,TGTGCCAGCGAGGCAGGGTATGTCACTGAAGCTTTCTTT
.,TRBJ2-3,TRBV7-6,TRBD2,CASSSGLAGGLDTQYF,TGTGCCAGCAGCTCCGGACTAGCGGGAGGTTTAGATACGCAGTATTTT
.,TRBJ2-3,TRBV2,.,CASSGVGDTQYF,TGTGCCAGCAGTGGAGTAGGAGATACGCAGTATTTT
once,TRBJ1-2,TRBV27,.,CASSEGAVGYGYTF,TGTGCCAGCAGTGAGGGTGCGGTCGGGTATGGCTACACCTTC
.,TRBJ2-3,TRBV6-1,.,CASSGTDAWFLSTDTQYF,TGTGCCAGCAGTGGGACAGACGCTTGGTTCCTAAGCACAGATACGCAGTATTTT
.,TRBJ2-1,TRBV6-4,.,CASSKQGTSPYNEQFF,TGTGCCAGCAGTAAACAGGGTACGTCGCCCTACAATGAGCAGTTCTTC
.,TRBJ2-6,TRBV12-5,.,CASGTPGGISGANVLTF,TGTGCTAGTGGCACCCCAGGGGGGATCTCTGGGGCCAACGTCCTGACTTTC
.,TRBJ1-5,TRBV15,.,CATSSAGDLQHF,TGTGCCACCAGCTCCGCTGGGGACCTCCAGCATTTT
.,TRBJ2-7,TRBV2,.,CASSDGYEQYF,TGTGCCAGCAGTGACGGTTACGAGCAGTACTTC
.,TRBJ2-3,TRBV6-6,.,CASSFIRGAGTDTQYF,TGTGCCAGCAGTTTTATTCGGGGGGCCGGCACAGATACGCAGTATTTT
.,TRBJ1-1,TRBV5-1,.,CASSLGQGLNTEAFF,TGCGCCAGCAGCTTGGGGCAGGGGCTGAACACTGAAGCTTTCTTT
once,TRBJ2-1,TRBV7-6,TRBD2,CASSLTGGRAGNEQFF,TGTGCCAGCAGCCTAACGGGCGGGAGGGCCGGAAATGAGCAGTTCTTC
.,TRBJ2-1,TRBV7-9,TRBD2,CASSLVLAGGNEQFF,TGTGCCAGCAGCTTAGTTTTAGCGGGAGGCAATGAGCAGTTCTTC
.,TRBJ2-7,TRBV27,.,CASSLSSHHYEQYF,TGTGCCAGCAGTTTGAGTTCGCACCACTACGAGCAGTACTTC
.,TRBJ2-2,TRBV2,.,CASTEGNPGELFF,TGTGCCAGCACCGAGGGGAATCCCGGGGAGCTGTTTTTT
.,TRBJ1-5,TRBV9,TRBD1,CASSTGQIVNQPQHF,TGTGCCAGCAGCACGGGACAGATTGTCAATCAGCCCCAGCATTTT
.,TRBJ1-4,TRBV5-1,.,CASSSPGGLFF,TGCGCCAGCAGCTCTCCGGGGGGACTGTTTTTT
once,TRBJ2-1,TRBV7-9,.,CASSLRGDREQFF,TGTGCCAGCAGCTTAAGGGGGGACAGAGAGCAGTTCTTC
.,TRBJ1-5,TRBV19,TRBD1,CASSMGDRGNQPQHF,TGTGCCAGTAGTATGGGGGACAGGGGCAATCAGCCCCAGCATTTT
.,TRBJ1-1,TRBV19,.,CASTPGGNSEAFF,TGTGCCAGTACTCCGGGAGGGAACTCTGAAGCTTTCTTT
.,TRBJ2-7,TRBV10-2,.,CASLQGTYEQYF,TGCGCCAGCCTCCAGGGAACCTACGAGCAGTACTTC
.,TRBJ2-5,TRBV30,.,CAWSVKGVFQETQYF,TGTGCCTGGAGTGTTAAGGGGGTGTTCCAAGAGACCCAGTACTTC
.,TRBJ2-1,TRBV6-5,TRBD1,CASSTGGLGNEQFF,TGTGCCAGCAGTACAGGGGGCCTGGGCAATGAGCAGTTCTTC
.,TRBJ2-3,TRBV10-1,.,CASSGHSSDTQYF,TGCGCCAGCAGTGGGCACAGCTCAGATACGCAGTATTTT